The 30 T cell receptor beta chains listed next were all sequenced from one sample in a study of early T cells in non-severe SARS-CoV-2 infection. TCRdb processed the 5' RACE reads anew with MiXCR; each CDR3 protein has one entry. The sample has 50,000 to 65,000 distinct CDR3 sequences; less than 20% are singletons. Sequenced material: whole blood, taken at baseline. Receptors originate from an adult who was a healthcare worker with PCR-confirmed SARS-CoV-2 infection or an uninfected control (not recorded which).

The CDR3 sequence: CASSLAAGGSEAFF. The CDR3 nucleotides read TGTGCCAGCAGCTTAGCCGCAGGGGGGTCTGAAGCTTTCTTT. The gene calls are TRBV7-2 and TRBJ1-1; 7 bases match TRBD1. Germline V gene lookup returns CDR1 SGHTA and CDR2 FQGNSA. The V gene end was trimmed by 0 bases and the J gene end by 6 bases; junction bases not matched to a gene: 4. The CDR3 contains 14 residues.

This clonotype was seen at least ten times. The rearrangement links TRBV7-2 to TRBJ2-4; maybe TRBD1 (6 bases). V was shortened by 4 bases and J by 0 bases, with 16 bases between the two germline ends. CDR1 is SGHTA and CDR2 is FQGNSA in the germline V gene. The length of the CDR3 is 17 residues. The CDR3 here is CASSSRGTPLAKNIQYF. CDR3 sequence (DNA): TGTGCCAGCAGCTCACGTGGGACACCATTAGCCAAAAACATTCAGTACTTC. The variable domain in full, completed from reference TRBV7-2 and TRBJ2-4, reads GAGVSQSPSNKVTEKGKDVELRCDPISGHTALYWYRQSLGQGLEFLIYFQGNSAPDKSGLPSDRFSAERTGGSVSTLTIQRTQQEDSAVYLCASSSRGTPLAKNIQYFGAGTRLSVL.

The sample holds a few counts of this clonotype. The chain is built from TRBV7-6 and TRBJ2-3, with D possibly TRBD2 on 6 matching bases. V gave up 1 base and J gave up 2 bases, with 13 bases separating them. The V gene's germline CDR1 is SGHVS and CDR2 FNYEAQ. The CDR3 covers 16 residues. CDR3 DNA sequence: TGTGCCAGCAGCTTAGAACGCGGGACGGTCACAGATACGCAGTATTTT. Translation: CASSLERGTVTDTQYF.

This clonotype has at least ten counts. The chain links TRBV7-2 to TRBJ2-6; the D is unclear. V gave up 5 bases and J gave up 0 bases, with 8 bases separating them. This CDR3 spans 15 amino acids. The germline V gene encodes CDR1 SGHTA and CDR2 FQGNSA. CDR3 loop: CASSALGSGANVLTF. The CDR3, as DNA: TGTGCCAGCAGCGCCCTGGGCTCTGGGGCCAACGTCCTGACTTTC.

This clonotype was found many times. V and J are TRBV5-5 and TRBJ1-6, with no clear D. The CDR3 has 17 amino acids. Germline-derived CDR1 and CDR2 are SGHKS and YYEKEE (reference sequence). Trimming pared 0 bases from V and 1 base from J, leaving 11 bases between. In DNA form, the CDR3 reads TGTGCCAGCAGCTTGGCGAGTACGATATCCTATAATTCACCCCTCCACTTT. It encodes CASSLASTISYNSPLHF.

This clonotype was detected ten times or more. This sequence joins TRBV6-8 and TRBJ2-3; D tentatively reads TRBD1 or TRBD2 (5 bases each). Trimming removed 7 bases from V and 11 bases from J, with 13 bases in between. The CDR3 spans 11 residues. The germline V gene encodes CDR1 MNHGY and CDR2 SAAAGT. As DNA, the CDR3 is TGTGCCAGCATCATCCGGGACCTGCAGTATTTT. Amino acids: CASIIRDLQYF.

A few counts support this clonotype. CDR3 residues: CASSGNQPQHF. CDR3 nucleotides: TGTGCCAGCAGTGGGAATCAGCCCCAGCATTTT. The chain couples TRBV6-1 to TRBJ1-5; D gene ambiguous. The CDR3 is 11 residues long. Germline CDR1 and CDR2: MNHNS and SASEGT. Trimming removed 4 bases at V and 4 bases at J, with 2 bases between.

The rearrangement links TRBV20-1 to TRBJ1-2, with no clear D. Germline loops: CDR1 DFQATT, CDR2 SNEGSKA (reference sequence). CDR3 length equals 13 residues. With 3 bases removed from V and 8 bases from J, the gap between germline ends came to 16 bases. DNA of the CDR3: TGCAGTGCTAGCGGGTCGGGGATCCGGGGCTACACCTTC. It is translated as CSASGSGIRGYTF.

This clonotype was picked up a small number of times. The rearrangement joins TRBV12-3 or TRBV12-4 to TRBJ1-5; a possible D gene is TRBD1 (6 bases). This CDR3 is built from 13 residues. Between the trimmed V and J ends, which lost 3 bases and 5 bases, there was a span of 8 bases. The CDR3 sequence is CASSFSGDQPQHF. The CDR3 DNA reads TGTGCCAGCAGTTTTTCAGGGGATCAGCCCCAGCATTTT.

This clonotype has more than one count but fewer than ten. The chain carries TRBV5-5 and TRBJ2-1; D remains ambiguous. The CDR3 is 12 residues long. Trimming left V 1 base short and J 10 bases short, with 9 bases between. CDR1 is SGHKS, CDR2 YYEKEE, per germline (reference sequence). In nucleotides, the CDR3 is TGTGCCAGCAGCTTGAGAGTTTGGGAGCAGTTCTTC. It yields the protein CASSLRVWEQFF.

This clonotype was seen a few times. The chain links TRBV19 to TRBJ1-5; 7 positions match TRBD1. Germline CDR1 and CDR2: LNHDA and SQIVND (reference sequence). Trimming at V came to 3 bases and at J to 6 bases, leaving 8 bases not matched to a gene. The CDR3 runs 15 residues. CDR3 nucleotides: TGTGCCAGTAGTATCCTGGGACAGTTTGGTCAGCCCCAGCATTTT. Encoded protein: CASSILGQFGQPQHF.

This clonotype has a count of ten or more. This chain connects TRBV20-1 to TRBJ2-5, with 9 positions matching TRBD1. Germline V gene data show CDR1 as DFQATT and CDR2 as SNEGSKA (reference sequence). The CDR3 extends over 14 amino acids. V shed 6 bases and J 3 bases; nucleotides not matched to a gene: 8. The CDR3 nucleotides read TGCAGTGCCCCCACGACAGGGGGAAAAGAGACCCAGTACTTC. Amino acid sequence: CSAPTTGGKETQYF.

V and J are TRBV29-1 and TRBJ1-4; D remains ambiguous. The V end lost 6 bases, the J end lost 4 bases, and 12 bases lay between the germline ends. This CDR3 is built from 13 residues. Germline V CDR1 and CDR2: SQVTM, ANQGSEA. The DNA for the CDR3 is TGCAGCGTCCTGCCAGGCCTTAATGAAAAACTGTTTTTT. Encoded protein: CSVLPGLNEKLFF.

This clonotype was seen ten or more times. V gene TRBV10-2 combines with J gene TRBJ2-1, with 9 bases aligning to TRBD1. V gave up 5 bases and J gave up 5 bases; unmatched junction bases: 7. This CDR3 comprises 15 residues. The germline gives CDR1 WSHSY, CDR2 SAAADI. The CDR3 here is CASSQNRGLDNEQFF. Here the CDR3 DNA reads TGCGCCAGCAGTCAAAACAGGGGGCTCGACAATGAGCAGTTCTTC.

This chain joins TRBV6-2 or TRBV6-3 and TRBJ2-7; tentatively, D is TRBD1 (5 bases). Trimming removed 10 bases at V and 2 bases at J, with 6 bases between. Germline-derived CDR1 and CDR2 are MNHEY and SVGEGT. The CDR3 spans 10 residues. CDR3 coding DNA: TGTGCCACAGGGACCTACGAGCAGTACTTC. Translated, it gives CATGTYEQYF.

Turning to this clonotype: An end of the junction does not agree with germline; a read error may underlie this. The rearrangement joins TRBV7-6 to TRBJ2-1; 7 nucleotides align to TRBD2. This CDR3 region has 15 residues. Germline V CDR1 and CDR2: SGHVS, FNYEAQ. In nucleotides, the CDR3 is TGTGCCAGCAGCTTAGGACTAGCCTACTACAATGGGCAGTTCTTC. Translation gives CASSLGLAYYNGQFF.

The sample holds a few counts of this clonotype. The chain links TRBV5-4 to TRBJ2-1; tentatively, D is TRBD1 or TRBD2 (6 bases each). The CDR3 runs to 14 residues. With 2 bases removed from V and 7 bases from J, the gap between germline ends came to 13 bases. CDR1 is SGHNT and CDR2 is YYREEE in the germline V gene (reference sequence). This CDR3 reads CASSFTTGRNEQFF. CDR3 in DNA: TGTGCCAGCAGCTTCACCACAGGGAGGAATGAGCAGTTCTTC.

This sequence joins TRBV20-1 and TRBJ2-7, with 9 bases that match TRBD1. The V gene end was trimmed by 3 bases and the J gene end by 2 bases; junction bases not matched to a gene: 5. The CDR3 has 14 residues. From germline, CDR1 is DFQATT and CDR2 SNEGSKA (reference sequence). For the CDR3, the DNA is TGCAGTGCTAGTCGCCGGGACAGGGCCTACGAGCAGTACTTC. Its translation is CSASRRDRAYEQYF.

This clonotype was detected only a few times. The V gene is TRBV4-1, the J gene TRBJ1-5; TRBD1 might be the D (5 bases). The CDR3 spans 16 residues. The germline CDR1 and CDR2 sequences are MGHRA and YSYEKL. Trimming took 4 bases from V and 1 from J, leaving 14 bases between them. The CDR3: CASSPKFSGSNQPQHF. The CDR3 DNA follows: TGCGCCAGCAGCCCCAAGTTCTCAGGGAGCAATCAGCCCCAGCATTTT.

This clonotype was seen many times. The chain links TRBV24-1 to TRBJ1-5; possibly TRBD1 for D (5 bases). This CDR3 contains 16 residues. Germline V lookup: CDR1 KGHDR, CDR2 SFDVKD. Trimming took 4 bases from V and 0 from J, leaving 12 bases between them. The CDR3 is CATSDPRDGSNQPQHF. The CDR3, as DNA: TGTGCCACCAGTGACCCCAGGGATGGTAGCAATCAGCCCCAGCATTTT.

In its sample, this clonotype was seen a few times. The CDR3 DNA sequence: TGTGCCAGCAGGCAGGGACAGCAAGAGACCCAGTACTTC. It translates to CASRQGQQETQYF. The V call is TRBV6-5, the J call TRBJ2-5, with 7 bases lining up with TRBD1. This CDR3 has 13 amino acids. The germline CDR1 and CDR2 sequences are MNHEY and SVGAGI. J gave up 2 bases and V 6 bases, and 3 bases lay outside the gene matches.

This clonotype was picked up a small number of times. V and J are TRBV6-2 or TRBV6-3 and TRBJ1-2; 8 bases are a match to TRBD1. The length of the CDR3 is 14 residues. Trimming cost V 6 bases and J 4 bases; bases outside gene matches: 7. CDR1 is MNHEY, CDR2 SVGEGT, per germline. In DNA form, the CDR3 reads TGTGCCAGCAGCGATCCGGGACAGGCCTATGGCTACACCTTC. This translates into CASSDPGQAYGYTF.

A few counts support this clonotype. The chain recombines TRBV6-1 with TRBJ2-4; 7 positions match TRBD2. This CDR3 contains 14 residues. The germline V gene encodes CDR1 MNHNS and CDR2 SASEGT. After removal of 2 bases from V and 6 bases from J, the junction contained 4 bases not matched to a gene. The DNA for the CDR3 is TGTGCCAGCAGTGAACCACTAGCGAGAAACATTCAGTACTTC. It encodes CASSEPLARNIQYF.

This clonotype has just a few counts. The chain is built from TRBV5-4 and TRBJ1-1; 9 bases line up with TRBD1. The length of the CDR3 is 16 residues. Trimming removed 1 base from V and 6 bases from J; junction bases left unmatched: 10. CDR1 SGHNT and CDR2 YYREEE come from the germline V gene (reference sequence). DNA of the CDR3: TGTGCCAGCAGCTTGCCGAAGACAGGGGGTAGAGCTGAAGCTTTCTTT. Amino acids: CASSLPKTGGRAEAFF. The variable domain in full, completed from reference TRBV5-4 and TRBJ1-1, reads ETGVTQSPTHLIKTRGQQVTLRCSSQSGHNTVSWYQQALGQGPQFIFQYYREEENGRGNFPPRFSGLQFPNYSSELNVNALELDDSALYLCASSLPKTGGRAEAFFGQGTRLTVV.

This clonotype appeared a few times. This chain joins TRBV6-6 and TRBJ1-5; D might be TRBD1 (5 bases). The CDR3 consists of 18 residues. The V gene lost 7 bases and the J gene lost 0 bases, with 22 bases spanning the gap. Per germline, CDR1 MNHNY and CDR2 SVGAGI (reference sequence). CDR3 nucleotides: TGTGCCAGCACCTTAGAGAATTTTGGGGGGAATAGCAATCAGCCCCAGCATTTT. This codes for CASTLENFGGNSNQPQHF.

This clonotype was detected only a few times. The chain joins TRBV20-1 to TRBJ2-1; possibly TRBD2 for D (6 bases). The CDR3 is 13 amino acids. Germline values: CDR1 DFQATT, CDR2 SNEGSKA (reference sequence). Trimming pared 6 bases from V and 5 bases from J, leaving 14 bases between. CDR3 nucleotides: TGCAGTGCAGACCGACTAGTAAACAATGAGCAGTTCTTC. Protein sequence: CSADRLVNNEQFF.

CDR3 loop: CASSVHRGEGLDTQYF. CDR3 DNA sequence: TGTGCCAGCAGCGTACACAGAGGAGAGGGTCTGGATACGCAGTATTTT. The V call is TRBV7-8, the J call TRBJ2-3, with D possibly being TRBD2 (5 bases). Trimming took 5 bases from V and 6 from J, leaving 21 bases between them. The CDR3 sequence is 16 residues long. Germline values: CDR1 SGHVS, CDR2 FQNEAQ.

This clonotype occurred a few times. The chain links TRBV2 to TRBJ2-1; 11 bases agree with TRBD2. The J segment lost 3 bases and the V segment lost 7 bases, leaving 14 bases of the junction unmatched. The CDR3 contains 18 residues. CDR1 and CDR2 from the germline V gene are SNHLY and FYNNEI. The CDR3 loop reads CASNERYSGGVNYNEQFF. The CDR3 nucleotides are TGTGCCAGCAACGAACGGTATAGCGGGGGGGTCAACTACAATGAGCAGTTCTTC.

V gene TRBV6-1 combines with J gene TRBJ2-4; TRBD2 aligns across 9 bases. Per the germline V gene, CDR1 is MNHNS and CDR2 is SASEGT. Losses at the gene ends were 1 base for V and 0 bases for J; bases not matched to a gene: 16. The CDR3 spans 21 residues. The CDR3 coding sequence is TGTGCCAGCAGTGAAGGGAGGGCTAGCGGGGCAAGTATCCTAGCCAAAAACATTCAGTACTTC. Translated: CASSEGRASGASILAKNIQYF.

This clonotype was seen a handful of times. The genes are TRBV5-5 and TRBJ2-7; no definite D call. CDR3 length: 14 amino acids. CDR1 is SGHKS and CDR2 is YYEKEE in the germline V gene (reference sequence). Trimming cost V 6 bases and J 4 bases, with 17 bases left between them. In DNA form, the CDR3 reads TGTGCCAGCACCCGTCCCGGGTTTGGTTACGAGCAGTACTTC. It translates to CASTRPGFGYEQYF.